This T cell receptor (beta chain) derives from a study of CD8 T cells in Susac syndrome. This clonotype occurred a few times. Germline-derived CDR1 and CDR2 are SQVTM and ANQGSEA. V was clipped by 8 bases and J by 2 bases, with 16 bases between them. This CDR3 comprises 13 residues. Random hexamers served to reverse transcribe roughly 0.45 to 1 ug RNA. TCRdb ran MiXCR on the immunoSEQ multiplex PCR reads and lists one entry per CDR3 protein. The data show more than 200,000 distinct CDR3 sequences, 93% seen once. V usage is TRBV29-1 and J usage is TRBJ2-7, with D perhaps TRBD1 (5 bases). This clonotype was obtained from a human donor with multiple sclerosis. Source material: CD4+ T cells from PBMCs. The CDR3 is CSLPGPCAYEQYF. DNA of the CDR3: TGCAGCCTACCAGGGCCGTGCGCCTACGAGCAGTACTTC.